This entry concerns a single TCR beta chain. The CDR3 contains 18 residues. CDR1 SQVTM and CDR2 ANQGSEA come from the germline V gene. Trimming left V 0 bases short and J 5 bases short, with 23 bases between. This specimen belongs to a study of blood T cell repertoires in COVID-19. Turning to the study itself: The origin of the acute and convalescent COVID-19 samples was the United States, Italy and Spain.

Clones were sequenced by immunoSEQ multiplex PCR, and TCRdb holds only the in-frame ones, with some missing. The repertoire consists of 150,000 to 170,000 clones, with around 82% occurring once and the leading ten covering roughly 0.62%. The sequence derives from a man aged 60 to 75 with COVID-19, enrolled during active disease. The rearrangement joins TRBV29-1 to TRBJ2-4; D unresolved. Sequencing used peripheral blood. CDR3 sequence reads: CSVEDLGVALSGENIQYF. Here the CDR3 DNA reads TGCAGCGTTGAAGATCTCGGTGTTGCTCTCTCGGGTGAAAACATTCAGTACTTC.